The clone carrying this T cell receptor (beta chain) occurred a few times. The target antigen is unknown. TCRdb ran MiXCR on the reads and lists one entry per CDR3 protein. The sample contains fewer than 1,000,000 distinct CDR3 sequences, about a third of which appear only once. This entry comes from a study of T cell repertoires in cytomegalovirus infection. General observations from the study: Across the ex vivo response, the dominant clonotypes were HLA-C-restricted CMV-specific TCR beta clonotypes.

The receptor's source is a human donor in good health (CMV status not recorded). Some clones in this sample may be carry-over from other donors' samples. Sequencing was performed on cultured CD8+ T cells from PBMCs, taken from culture after CMV antigen stimulation.

CDR3 sequence (DNA): TGTGCCAGCAGCCAAGGACAGGCACTCACCTCTTCACCCCTCCACTTT. Protein sequence: CASSQGQALTSSPLHF. This chain connects TRBV6-2 or TRBV6-3 to TRBJ1-6, with 7 bases fitting TRBD1. Germline CDR1 and CDR2: MNHEY and SVGEGT. J gave up 9 bases and V 6 bases, and 14 bases lay outside the gene matches. This CDR3 comprises 16 residues.